These T cell receptor beta chains were read from a single sample in a study of neurological immune-mediated disorders. One entry per CDR3 protein results from TCRdb running MiXCR on the 5' RACE reads. This table has tens of thousands of distinct CDR3 sequences, around 4.7% appearing once. The sequencing input was PBMCs. These receptors were taken from a woman aged 45-65 years with multiple sclerosis. Each CDR3 is given with its conserved first and last residue. A D gene is named only where the DNA matches it firmly. Clone size, where shown, is once, few, many, or a class for clones that have expanded.

v_call	clone_size	cdr3_length	d_call	j_call	cdr3_aa	cdr3_nt
TRBV7-2	many	13	.	TRBJ2-7	CASSFSGGLEQYF	TGTGCCAGCAGCTTCTCGGGGGGCTTGGAGCAGTACTTC
TRBV20-1	many	13	.	TRBJ2-7	CSAKWTASYEQYF	TGCAGTGCTAAATGGACAGCCTCCTACGAGCAGTACTTC
TRBV4-1	many	15	TRBD1	TRBJ1-6	CASSRRQGEDSPLHF	TGCGCCAGCAGCCGTCGACAGGGGGAAGATTCACCCCTCCACTTT
TRBV20-1	many	16	TRBD2	TRBJ2-5	CSARGAPGGPEETQYF	TGCAGTGCTAGAGGTGCCCCGGGGGGGCCAGAAGAGACCCAGTACTTC
TRBV6-2/TRBV6-3	many	13	.	TRBJ2-3	CASSRDRTDTQYF	TGTGCCAGCAGTCGGGACCGCACAGATACGCAGTATTTT
TRBV20-1	many	13	.	TRBJ1-1	CSAGTGRLSGAFF	TGCAGTGCGGGCACAGGGAGATTATCGGGAGCTTTCTTT
TRBV20-1	many	19	TRBD2	TRBJ2-1	CSSLRFTGTSGGRYNEQFF	TGCAGTTCTTTACGTTTTACCGGGACTAGCGGGGGGCGGTACAATGAGCAGTTCTTC
TRBV7-9	many	13	.	TRBJ2-7	CASSIATGYEQYF	TGTGCCAGCAGCATTGCGACGGGGTACGAGCAGTACTTC
TRBV7-2	many	14	TRBD1	TRBJ2-5	CASSRDSKKETQYF	TGTGCCAGCAGCCGGGACAGCAAAAAAGAGACCCAGTACTTC
TRBV5-1	many	15	.	TRBJ2-3	CASSLESGILDTQYF	TGCGCCAGCAGCTTGGAGTCAGGGATATTGGATACGCAGTATTTT
TRBV6-6	.	13	.	TRBJ1-2	CASSDLRQGGYTF	TGTGCCAGCAGTGACCTCCGCCAGGGTGGCTACACCTTC
TRBV18	few	14	TRBD2	TRBJ2-1	CASSPLAGNNEQFF	TGTGCCAGCTCACCACTAGCGGGGAACAATGAGCAGTTCTTC
TRBV5-1	many	17	TRBD1	TRBJ2-2	CASSPHGQGAVPGELFF	TGCGCCAGCAGCCCCCACGGACAGGGGGCTGTTCCCGGGGAGCTGTTTTTT
TRBV7-2	many	15	TRBD2	TRBJ2-3	CASSLSGTSVDTQYF	TGTGCCAGCAGCTTAAGCGGGACTAGTGTCGATACGCAGTATTTT
TRBV20-1	many	13	TRBD1	TRBJ1-2	CSAEDRDRDGYTF	TGCAGTGCTGAGGACCGGGACAGAGATGGCTACACCTTC